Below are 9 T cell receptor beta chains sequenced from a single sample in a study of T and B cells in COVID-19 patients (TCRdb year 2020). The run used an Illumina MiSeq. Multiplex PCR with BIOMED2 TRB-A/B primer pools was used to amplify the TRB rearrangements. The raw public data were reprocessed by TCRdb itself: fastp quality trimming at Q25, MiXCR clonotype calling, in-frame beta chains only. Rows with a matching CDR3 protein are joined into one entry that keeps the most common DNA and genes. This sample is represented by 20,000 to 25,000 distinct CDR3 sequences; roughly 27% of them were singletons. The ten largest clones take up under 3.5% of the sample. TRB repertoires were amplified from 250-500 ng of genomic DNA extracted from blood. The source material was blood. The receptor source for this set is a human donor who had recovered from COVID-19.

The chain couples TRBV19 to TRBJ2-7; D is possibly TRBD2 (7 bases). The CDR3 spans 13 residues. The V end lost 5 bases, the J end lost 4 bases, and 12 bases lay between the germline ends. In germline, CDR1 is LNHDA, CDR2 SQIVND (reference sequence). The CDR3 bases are TGTGCCAGTAGTTCGGGGGGCGCGTACGAGCAGTACTTC. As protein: CASSSGGAYEQYF.

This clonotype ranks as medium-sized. The CDR3 DNA follows: TGTGCCTGGAGTGAGCCCAGGGCGCAGTACTTC. Amino acid sequence: CAWSEPRAQYF. The chain recombines TRBV30 with TRBJ2-7; possible D gene TRBD1, 5 bases. Germline V gene lookup returns CDR1 GTSNPN and CDR2 SVGIG (reference sequence). Trimming pared 1 base from V and 9 bases from J, leaving 10 bases between. The CDR3 contains 11 residues.

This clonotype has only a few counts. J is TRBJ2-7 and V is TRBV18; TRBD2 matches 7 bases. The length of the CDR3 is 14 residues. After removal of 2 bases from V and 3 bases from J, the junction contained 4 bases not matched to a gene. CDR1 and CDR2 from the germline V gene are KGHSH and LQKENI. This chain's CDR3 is CASSPTGGSYEQYF. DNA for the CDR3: TGTGCCAGCTCACCAACGGGAGGTAGCTACGAGCAGTACTTC. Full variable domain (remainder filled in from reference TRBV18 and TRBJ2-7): NAGVMQNPRHLVRRRGQEARLRCSPMKGHSHVYWYRQLPEEGLKFMVYLQKENIIDESGMPKERFSAEFPKEGPSILRIQQVVRGDSAAYFCASSPTGGSYEQYFGPGTRLTVT.

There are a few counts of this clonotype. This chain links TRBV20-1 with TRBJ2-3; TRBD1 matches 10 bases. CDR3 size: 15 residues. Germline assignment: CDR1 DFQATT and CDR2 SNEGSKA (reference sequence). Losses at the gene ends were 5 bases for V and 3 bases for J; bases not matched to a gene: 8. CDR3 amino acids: CSAGGQGIWTDTQYF. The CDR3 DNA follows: TGCAGTGCTGGGGGACAGGGGATTTGGACAGATACGCAGTATTTT.

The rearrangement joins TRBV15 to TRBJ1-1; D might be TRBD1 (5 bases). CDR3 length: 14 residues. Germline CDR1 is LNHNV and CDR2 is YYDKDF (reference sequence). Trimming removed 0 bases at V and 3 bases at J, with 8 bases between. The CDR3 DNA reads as TGTGCCACCAGCAGAGATCCGGGGGACACTGAAGCTTTCTTT. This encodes CATSRDPGDTEAFF.

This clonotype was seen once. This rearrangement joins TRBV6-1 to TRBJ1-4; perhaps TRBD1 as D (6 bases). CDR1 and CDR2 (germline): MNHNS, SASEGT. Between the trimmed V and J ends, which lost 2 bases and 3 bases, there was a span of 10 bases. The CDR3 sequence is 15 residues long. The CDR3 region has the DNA TGTGCCAGCAGTGAAAGGGCAGGGGCTAATGAAAAACTGTTTTTT. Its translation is CASSERAGANEKLFF.

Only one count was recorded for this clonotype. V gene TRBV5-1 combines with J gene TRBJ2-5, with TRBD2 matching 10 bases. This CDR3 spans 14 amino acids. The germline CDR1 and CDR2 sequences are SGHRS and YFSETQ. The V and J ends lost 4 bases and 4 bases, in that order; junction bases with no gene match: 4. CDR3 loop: CASSTAGGGETQYF. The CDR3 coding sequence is TGCGCCAGCAGCACAGCGGGAGGGGGAGAGACCCAGTACTTC. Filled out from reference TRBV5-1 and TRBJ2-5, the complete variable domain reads KAGVTQTPRYLIKTRGQQVTLSCSPISGHRSVSWYQQTPGQGLQFLFEYFSETQRNKGNFPGRFSGRQFSNSRSEMNVSTLELGDSALYLCASSTAGGGETQYFGPGTRLLVL.

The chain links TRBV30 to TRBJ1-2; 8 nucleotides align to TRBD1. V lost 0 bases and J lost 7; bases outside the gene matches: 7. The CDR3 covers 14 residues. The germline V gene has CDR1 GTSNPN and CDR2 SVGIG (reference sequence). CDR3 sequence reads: CAWSVPDRVRGYTF. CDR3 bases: TGTGCCTGGAGTGTACCGGACAGGGTTCGTGGCTACACCTTC.

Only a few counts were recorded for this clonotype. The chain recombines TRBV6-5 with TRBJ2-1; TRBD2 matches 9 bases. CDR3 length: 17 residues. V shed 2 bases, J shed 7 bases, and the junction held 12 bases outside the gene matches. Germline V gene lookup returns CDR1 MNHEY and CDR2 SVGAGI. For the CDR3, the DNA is TGTGCCAGCAGTTACCCCCATTTAGCGGGGGAGAGTAATGAGCAGTTCTTC. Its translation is CASSYPHLAGESNEQFF.